Listed here are 3 T cell receptor beta chains from one sample, sequenced in a study of T cells in Graves' hyperthyroidism and ophthalmopathy. Researchers amplified the TCR beta CDR3 regions from RNA transcripts. The HTBI primer set served for first-round RT-PCR of the TCR CDR3. One entry per CDR3 protein, called by TCRdb with MiXCR from the multiplex PCR reads. The sample consists of roughly 240,000 distinct CDR3 sequences, about 25% of them appearing once. The sequenced material came from blood. All receptors come from a woman between 40 and 55 years old with Graves' ophthalmopathy.

This clonotype occurred many times. This rearrangement joins TRBV6-5 to TRBJ1-2; D gene unclear. The CDR3 is made up of 16 amino acids. The germline CDR1 and CDR2 sequences are MNHEY and SVGAGI. V was clipped by 0 bases and J by 1 base, with 12 bases between them. CDR3 nucleotides: TGTGCCAGCAGTTACTCGTCGGGCAGCAATAACTATGGCTACACCTTC. Translating gives CASSYSSGSNNYGYTF.

This clonotype was observed at least ten times. The rearrangement links TRBV10-3 to TRBJ2-7; 9 bases agree with TRBD2. V lost 4 bases and J lost 1; bases outside the gene matches: 5. The CDR3 loop spans 15 amino acids. Germline V lookup: CDR1 ENHRY, CDR2 SYGVKD. CDR3 nucleotide sequence: TGTGCCATCAGTGGGGTTAGCGGGAGTTCCTACGAGCAGTACTTC. It translates to CAISGVSGSSYEQYF.

The rearrangement uses TRBV6-1 and TRBJ1-5; 9 bases agree with TRBD1. There are 14 residues in the CDR3. V dropped 3 bases and J dropped 7; count of bases not matched to a gene: 4. The germline V gene has CDR1 MNHNS and CDR2 SASEGT. CDR3 sequence reads: CASSEDRGWQPQHF. CDR3 sequence (DNA): TGTGCCAGCAGTGAGGACAGGGGTTGGCAGCCCCAGCATTTT.